This record covers a single TCR beta chain. Its antigen is currently unknown. The identical CDR3 is also encoded by other nucleotide sequences in the sample. The CDR3 extends over 14 amino acids. Germline V lookup: CDR1 SGHRS, CDR2 YFSETQ. With 0 bases removed from V and 6 bases from J, the gap between germline ends came to 7 bases. This specimen belongs to a study of Ad26.COV2.S vaccination and SARS-CoV-2 variants. Study summary: By the intramuscular route, Ad26.COV2.S was given once, or twice 56 days apart. Study outcomes and limitations: Using TCR breadth and depth analyses may have led to underestimated total T cell responses.

Sequencing was performed with immunoSEQ multiplex PCR; in TCRdb, only in-frame clones are kept and a portion is missing. The sample records approximately 350,000 clones, roughly 91% being singletons. As to treatment: some 19 received Ad26.COV2.S at low or high dose, single or two shots; several received placebo; per-sample allocation not given. The samples date from day 63 after the first vaccine or placebo injection. Built on an Ad26 vector, the vaccine expressed Wuhan-strain SARS-CoV-2 spike. This chain joins TRBV5-1 and TRBJ1-6; no reliable D call. The starting material was peripheral blood, obtained in a trial of Ad26.COV2.S vaccine versus placebo. This receptor was identified in a person between 18 and 60 years old who received the Ad26.COV2.S COVID-19 vaccine or a placebo. The CDR3 nucleotides read TGCGCCAGCAGCTTGGAGGGAAGTAATTCACCCCTCCACTTT. Protein product: CASSLEGSNSPLHF.